Listed here are 22 T cell receptor beta chains from one sample, sequenced in a study of breast tumors, draining lymph nodes, adjacent tissues. A single record per CDR3 protein comes from TCRdb applying MiXCR to the multiplex PCR reads. Of around 130,000 distinct CDR3 sequences listed, roughly 20% are singletons. Samples came from axillary lymph nodes draining the breast cancer. Sequences were obtained from axillary lymph node tissue. The receptors shown here come from a female donor with breast cancer. Some clones in this sample may be carry-over from other donors' samples.

At least ten counts were recorded for this clonotype. The rearrangement uses TRBV20-1 and TRBJ2-3; either TRBD1 or TRBD2 may fit D (5 bases each). The CDR3 has 15 residues. V dropped 0 bases and J dropped 7 bases, with 17 bases sitting between them. Per the germline V gene, CDR1 is DFQATT and CDR2 is SNEGSKA (reference sequence). Written as DNA, the CDR3 is TGCAGTGCTAGAGATCCCCAGAGGGACCAGAATACGCAGTATTTT. Translation gives CSARDPQRDQNTQYF.

This clonotype was observed at least ten times. This chain uses TRBV6-5 with TRBJ2-1, with D possibly being TRBD2 (5 bases). This CDR3 region has 16 residues. V was shortened by 4 bases and J by 4 bases, with 17 bases between the two germline ends. Germline CDR1 and CDR2: MNHEY and SVGAGI. The CDR3 protein is CASSSALARSYNEQFF. The CDR3 DNA follows: TGTGCCAGCAGTTCCGCCCTAGCAAGGTCTTACAATGAGCAGTTCTTC.

Remarks on this clonotype: One junction end does not reproduce the germline sequence, and a read error may be involved. The chain combines TRBV28 with TRBJ2-3; D might be TRBD2 (6 bases). CDR3 length equals 14 residues. Germline-derived CDR1 and CDR2 are MDHEN and SYDVKM. CDR3 loop: CASSPKRRGDRQYF. The CDR3 DNA follows: TGTGCCAGCAGTCCTAAGCGGAGGGGAGATAGGCAGTATTTT.

This clonotype was observed at least ten times. The chain recombines TRBV20-1 with TRBJ1-6; a possible D gene is TRBD1 (5 bases). The CDR3 is 17 residues long. Looked up from germline, CDR1 is DFQATT and CDR2 is SNEGSKA (reference sequence). Trimming stripped 3 bases from V and 1 base from J, with 16 bases between. In nucleotides, the CDR3 is TGCAGTGCTAGTGTGGTGGGCGGGGGTTCCTATAATTCACCCCTCCACTTT. Protein product: CSASVVGGGSYNSPLHF.

This clonotype was seen a few times. Since a much larger clone is just one base distant, this may be a read error. V and J are TRBV5-1 and TRBJ2-1, with D possibly TRBD2 on 6 matching bases. CDR1 is SGHRS, CDR2 YFSETQ, per germline. V lost 0 bases and J 5 bases, leaving 12 bases between the germline ends. The CDR3 runs to 15 residues. CDR3 protein: CASSLGSGLDNEQFF. CDR3 coding DNA: TGCGCCAGCAGCTTGGGTAGCGGCCTAGACAATGAGCAGTTCTTC.

CDR3 DNA sequence: TGTGCCAGCACTATGACAGCCAGCACAGATACGCAGTATTTT. This sequence encodes CASTMTASTDTQYF. V is TRBV28 and J is TRBJ2-3; a possible D gene is TRBD1 (5 bases). V lost 7 bases, J lost 0 bases, and 11 bases lay in between. This CDR3 has 14 residues. CDR1 and CDR2 from the germline V gene are MDHEN and SYDVKM.

This clonotype was counted ten times or more. The gene calls are TRBV27 and TRBJ2-3, with unresolved D. V lost 0 bases, J lost 4 bases, and 11 bases lay in between. Per the germline V gene, CDR1 is MNHEY and CDR2 is SMNVEV (reference sequence). This CDR3 is 15 amino acids long. The DNA of the CDR3 is TGTGCCAGCAGTTTATCGCGGACGCCTCCAGATACGCAGTATTTT. Protein sequence: CASSLSRTPPDTQYF.

This clonotype has a count of ten or more. V is TRBV6-1 and J is TRBJ2-3; unclear D gene. Trimming left V 6 bases short and J 5 bases short, with 6 bases between. Germline V gene data show CDR1 as MNHNS and CDR2 as SASEGT. CDR3 length: 11 residues. Here the CDR3 reads CASRWGDTQYF. In DNA form, the CDR3 reads TGTGCCAGCAGATGGGGAGATACGCAGTATTTT.

This clonotype was detected only a few times. The CDR3 DNA follows: TGTGCCAGCTCACCACCGGCCCGGGCGGACACCGGGGAGCTGTTTTTT. Translating it yields CASSPPARADTGELFF. J is TRBJ2-2 and V is TRBV18; D gene uncertain. The CDR3 runs to 16 residues. Germline CDR1 is KGHSH and CDR2 is LQKENI. Trimming took 0 bases from V and 3 from J, leaving 11 bases between them.

With respect to this clonotype: This clone may be a read error of a much larger clone one base away. This chain's CDR3 is CASSQTGTSYNEQFF. CDR3 nucleotides: TGCGCCAGCAGCCAAACTGGGACATCATACAATGAGCAGTTCTTC. The genes are TRBV4-1 and TRBJ2-1; a possible D gene is TRBD1 (6 bases). The V gene's germline CDR1 is MGHRA and CDR2 YSYEKL. Trimming removed 2 bases at V and 4 bases at J, with 12 bases between. This CDR3 comprises 15 residues.

As regards this clonotype: This sequence may be a read error, since a much larger clone differs from it by one base. This sequence joins TRBV15 and TRBJ2-1; D may be TRBD1 or TRBD2 (5 bases each). CDR1 is LNHNV and CDR2 is YYDKDF in the germline V gene (reference sequence). V was trimmed by 3 bases and J by 2 bases, leaving 14 bases between them. The CDR3 consists of 16 residues. CDR3 DNA: TGTGCCACCAGCAGGCCCGGGGCAGGACCCTACAATGAGCAGTTCTTC. Residues: CATSRPGAGPYNEQFF.

The table lists this clonotype with many counts. The chain couples TRBV19 to TRBJ2-1; 8 bases are a match to TRBD1. The CDR3 is 17 residues long. Trimming took 2 bases from V and 0 from J; bases not matched to a gene: 6. Germline V CDR1 and CDR2: LNHDA, SQIVND (reference sequence). The CDR3 protein is CASSISFRGPSYNEQFF. CDR3 DNA sequence: TGTGCCAGTAGTATAAGCTTCAGGGGGCCCTCCTACAATGAGCAGTTCTTC.

The genes are TRBV24-1 and TRBJ2-3, with 14 bases lining up with TRBD2. V shed 2 bases and J 3 bases; nucleotides not matched to a gene: 9. The CDR3 sequence is 19 residues long. Germline V gives CDR1 KGHDR, CDR2 SFDVKD. For the CDR3, the DNA is TGTGCCACCAGTGATTCGACTAGCGGGAGGGCCGGAGTAACAGATACGCAGTATTTT. Its translation is CATSDSTSGRAGVTDTQYF.

The chain combines TRBV14 with TRBJ2-3; possibly TRBD2 for D (6 bases). The germline gives CDR1 SGHDN, CDR2 FVKESK. The CDR3 totals 13 residues. V was shortened by 1 base and J by 8 bases, with 10 bases between the two germline ends. The CDR3 nucleotides read TGTGCCAGCAGCCAAGGACGGGGAGGTACGCAGTATTTT. Protein product: CASSQGRGGTQYF.

Details on this clonotype: A single base separates this from a much larger clone, so it may be a read error. The chain has TRBV5-8 and TRBJ2-1; 8 bases are shared with TRBD1. The CDR3 has 16 residues. Per germline, CDR1 SGHTS and CDR2 YDEGEE. CDR3 coding DNA: TGTACCAGCTCCCCCGCTCCAGGGGGCGATGAGAATGAGCAGTTCTTC. It translates to CTSSPAPGGDENEQFF. The full variable domain, rest sourced from reference TRBV5-8 and TRBJ2-1, is EAGVTQSPTHLIKTRGQQATLRCSPISGHTSVYWYQQALGLGLQFLLWYDEGEERNRGNFPPRFSGRQFPNYSSELNVNALELEDSALYLCTSSPAPGGDENEQFFGPGTRLTVL.

There are many counts of this clonotype. V usage is TRBV6-6 and J usage is TRBJ2-3; 10 bases fit TRBD1. This CDR3 region has 16 residues. V gave up 2 bases and J gave up 3 bases; unmatched junction bases: 5. The germline gives CDR1 MNHNY, CDR2 SVGAGI (reference sequence). The CDR3 is CASSYRRTGGTDTQYF. The CDR3 coding sequence is TGTGCCAGCAGTTACCGACGGACAGGGGGGACAGATACGCAGTATTTT.

This chain joins TRBV6-5 and TRBJ2-1; the D is unclear. Germline V CDR1 and CDR2: MNHEY, SVGAGI. The CDR3 covers 13 residues. Trimming left V 6 bases short and J 8 bases short, with 14 bases between. CDR3 DNA sequence: TGTGCCAGCAGCCTGCAGGTCGAAGATGAGCAGTTCTTC. It encodes CASSLQVEDEQFF.

About this clonotype: A single base separates this from a much larger clone, so it may be a read error. The chain recombines TRBV20-1 with TRBJ2-5; 8 positions match TRBD2. The CDR3 runs 13 residues. Germline V gene sequence: CDR1 DFQATT, CDR2 SNEGSKA (reference sequence). Trimming at V came to 3 bases and at J to 5 bases, leaving 5 bases not matched to a gene. The CDR3 nucleotides read TGCAGTGCTAGCGGGAGGGTGGTGGAGACCCAGTACTTC. Translation gives CSASGRVVETQYF.

Ten or more counts support this clonotype. The chain employs TRBV7-9 and TRBJ2-1; D gene ambiguous. Trimming took 4 bases from V and 4 from J, leaving 20 bases between them. The CDR3 has 17 amino acids. Germline V gene sequence: CDR1 SEHNR, CDR2 FQNEAQ (reference sequence). CDR3 region: CASSSPIYSRGYNEQFF. CDR3 bases: TGTGCCAGCAGCTCCCCCATTTACAGCAGAGGATACAATGAGCAGTTCTTC.

The V and J genes are TRBV29-1 and TRBJ1-2; D is possibly TRBD1 (5 bases). The length of the CDR3 is 14 residues. Per germline, CDR1 SQVTM and CDR2 ANQGSEA. Trimming stripped 2 bases from V and 8 bases from J, with 18 bases between. The CDR3 bases are TGCAGCGTTGAATTTTTAGGGACCTCCGGGGGCTACACCTTC. It yields the protein CSVEFLGTSGGYTF.

Many counts were recorded for this clonotype. The chain employs TRBV30 and TRBJ1-2; D not resolved. The germline CDR1 and CDR2 sequences are GTSNPN and SVGIG (reference sequence). The CDR3 loop spans 12 amino acids. Trimming pared 5 bases from V and 4 bases from J, leaving 11 bases between. The CDR3 nucleotides are TGTGCCTGGCTGAATGCCGTCTATGGCTACACCTTC. Encoded protein: CAWLNAVYGYTF.

This clonotype was recorded a few times. The rearrangement joins TRBV3-1 to TRBJ1-2, with 9 bases lining up with TRBD1. The CDR3 contains 15 residues. Germline CDR1 is LGHDT and CDR2 is YNNKEL (reference sequence). V was pared by 4 bases and J by 5 bases, with 8 bases of the junction left unmatched. The CDR3 sequence is CASSPRTGVWYGYTF. CDR3 in DNA: TGTGCCAGCAGCCCACGGACAGGGGTGTGGTATGGCTACACCTTC.